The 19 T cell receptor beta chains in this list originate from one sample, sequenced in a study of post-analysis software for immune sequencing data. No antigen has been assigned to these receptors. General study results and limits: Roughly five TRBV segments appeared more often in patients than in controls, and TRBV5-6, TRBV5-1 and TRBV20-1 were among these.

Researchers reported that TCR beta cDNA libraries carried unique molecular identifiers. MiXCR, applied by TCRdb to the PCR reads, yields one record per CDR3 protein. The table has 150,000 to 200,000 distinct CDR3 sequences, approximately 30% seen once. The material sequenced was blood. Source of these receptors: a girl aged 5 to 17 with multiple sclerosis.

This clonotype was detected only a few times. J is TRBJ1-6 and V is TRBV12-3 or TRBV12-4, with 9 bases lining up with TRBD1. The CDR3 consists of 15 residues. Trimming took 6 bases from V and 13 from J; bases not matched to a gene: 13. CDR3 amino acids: CASSSTGGAVGPLHF. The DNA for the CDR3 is TGTGCCAGCAGCTCCACAGGGGGCGCGGTCGGCCCCCTCCACTTT.

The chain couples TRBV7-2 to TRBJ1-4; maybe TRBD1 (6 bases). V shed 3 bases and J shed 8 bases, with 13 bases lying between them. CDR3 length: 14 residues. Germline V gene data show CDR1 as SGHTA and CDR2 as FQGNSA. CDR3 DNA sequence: TGTGCCAGCAGCTTTGGGGGCAGAAGGGAAAAACTGTTTTTT. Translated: CASSFGGRREKLFF.

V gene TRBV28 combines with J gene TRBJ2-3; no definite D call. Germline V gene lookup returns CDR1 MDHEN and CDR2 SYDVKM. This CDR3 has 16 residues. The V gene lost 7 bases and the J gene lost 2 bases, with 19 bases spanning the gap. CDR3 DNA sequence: TGTGCCAGCAATTTTAGAATCGTCGCTCTCACAGATACGCAGTATTTT. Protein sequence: CASNFRIVALTDTQYF.

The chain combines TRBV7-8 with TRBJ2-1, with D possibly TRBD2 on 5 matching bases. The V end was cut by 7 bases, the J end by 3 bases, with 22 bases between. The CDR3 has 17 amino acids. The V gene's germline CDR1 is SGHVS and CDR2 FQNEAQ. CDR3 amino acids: CASKARGERTFYNEQFF. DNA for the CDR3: TGTGCCAGCAAGGCCCGGGGAGAGCGGACCTTCTACAATGAGCAGTTCTTC. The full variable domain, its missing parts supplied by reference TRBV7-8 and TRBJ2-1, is GAGVSQSPRYKVAKRGQDVALRCDPISGHVSLFWYQQALGQGPEFLTYFQNEAQLDKSGLPSDRFFAERPEGSVSTLKIQRTQQEDSAVYLCASKARGERTFYNEQFFGPGTRLTVL.

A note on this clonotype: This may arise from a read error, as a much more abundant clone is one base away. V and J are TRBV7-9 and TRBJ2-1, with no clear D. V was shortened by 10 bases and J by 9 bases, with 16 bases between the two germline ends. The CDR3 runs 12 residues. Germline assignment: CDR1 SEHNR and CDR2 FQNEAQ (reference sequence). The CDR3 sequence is CATSVSWGEQFF. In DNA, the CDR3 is TGTGCCACCTCCGTGAGTTGGGGTGAGCAGTTCTTC.

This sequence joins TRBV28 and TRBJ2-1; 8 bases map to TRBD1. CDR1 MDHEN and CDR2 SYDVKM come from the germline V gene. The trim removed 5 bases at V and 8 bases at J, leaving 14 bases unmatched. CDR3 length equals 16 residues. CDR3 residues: CASSVNPRDRRHEQFF. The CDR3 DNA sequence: TGTGCCAGCAGTGTTAACCCTCGGGACAGGAGGCATGAGCAGTTCTTC.

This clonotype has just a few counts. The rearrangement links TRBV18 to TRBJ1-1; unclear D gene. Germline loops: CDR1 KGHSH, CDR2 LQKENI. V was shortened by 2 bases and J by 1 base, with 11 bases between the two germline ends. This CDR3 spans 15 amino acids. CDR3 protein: CASSPSGLRNTEAFF. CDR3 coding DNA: TGTGCCAGCTCACCATCCGGGCTCAGGAACACTGAAGCTTTCTTT.

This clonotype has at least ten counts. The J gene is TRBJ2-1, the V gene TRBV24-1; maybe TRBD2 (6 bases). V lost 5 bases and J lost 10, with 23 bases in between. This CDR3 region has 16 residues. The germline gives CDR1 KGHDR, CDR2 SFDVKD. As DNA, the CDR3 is TGTGCCACCAGTGGAGGCCAGGGACCCCTGGGGAGGGAGCAGTTCTTC. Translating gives CATSGGQGPLGREQFF.

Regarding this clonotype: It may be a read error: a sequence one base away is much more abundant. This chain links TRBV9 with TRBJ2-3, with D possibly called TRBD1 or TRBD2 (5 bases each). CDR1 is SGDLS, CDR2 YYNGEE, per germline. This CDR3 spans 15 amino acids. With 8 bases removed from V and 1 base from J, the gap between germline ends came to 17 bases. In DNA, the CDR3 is TGTGCCAGTGGGGGAAAAGACTACGGCACAGATACGCAGTATTTT. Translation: CASGGKDYGTDTQYF.

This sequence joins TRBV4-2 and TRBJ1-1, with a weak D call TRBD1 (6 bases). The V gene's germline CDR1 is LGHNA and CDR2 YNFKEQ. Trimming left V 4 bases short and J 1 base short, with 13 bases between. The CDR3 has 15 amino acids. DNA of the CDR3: TGTGCCAGCAGCCGCCCCCAGGGGAAGAACACTGAAGCTTTCTTT. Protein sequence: CASSRPQGKNTEAFF.

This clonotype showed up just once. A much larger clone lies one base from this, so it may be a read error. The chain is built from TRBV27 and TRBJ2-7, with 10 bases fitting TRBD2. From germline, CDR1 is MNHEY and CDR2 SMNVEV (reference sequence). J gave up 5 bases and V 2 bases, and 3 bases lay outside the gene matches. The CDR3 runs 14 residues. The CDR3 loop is CASSLVAGGDEQYF. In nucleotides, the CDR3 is TGTGCCAGCAGTTTAGTAGCGGGAGGCGACGAGCAGTACTTC.

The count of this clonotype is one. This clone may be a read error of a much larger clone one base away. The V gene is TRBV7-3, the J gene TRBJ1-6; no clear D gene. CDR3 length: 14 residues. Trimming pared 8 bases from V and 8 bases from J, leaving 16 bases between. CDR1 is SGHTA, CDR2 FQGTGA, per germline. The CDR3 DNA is TGTGCCAGCGCCAAAGCAAGGGATGATTCACCCCTCCACTTT. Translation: CASAKARDDSPLHF.

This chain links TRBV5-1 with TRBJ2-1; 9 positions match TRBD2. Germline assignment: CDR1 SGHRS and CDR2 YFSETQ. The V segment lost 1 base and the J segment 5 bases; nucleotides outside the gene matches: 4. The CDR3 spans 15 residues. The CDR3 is CASSLLSSGDNEQFF. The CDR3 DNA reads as TGCGCCAGCAGCTTGTTATCTAGCGGGGACAATGAGCAGTTCTTC.

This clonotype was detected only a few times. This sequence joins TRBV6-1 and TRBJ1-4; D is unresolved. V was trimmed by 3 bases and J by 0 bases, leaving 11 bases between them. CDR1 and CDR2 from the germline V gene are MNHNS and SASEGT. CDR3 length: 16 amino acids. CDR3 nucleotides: TGTGCCAGCAGTGAGGCAGTTCTCCCAACTAATGAAAAACTGTTTTTT. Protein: CASSEAVLPTNEKLFF.

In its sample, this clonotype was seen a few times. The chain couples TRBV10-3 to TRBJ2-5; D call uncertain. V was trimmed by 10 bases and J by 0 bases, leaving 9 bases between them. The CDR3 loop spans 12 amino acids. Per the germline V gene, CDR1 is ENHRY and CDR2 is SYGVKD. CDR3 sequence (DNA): TGTGCCACCAGCGACAACCAAGAGACCCAGTACTTC. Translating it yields CATSDNQETQYF.

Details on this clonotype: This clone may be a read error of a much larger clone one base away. The CDR3 here is CASRTAPTDTQYF. As DNA, the CDR3 is TGTGCCAGTAGGACGGCCCCCACAGATACGCAGTATTTT. The V gene is TRBV19, the J gene TRBJ2-3, with no clear D. V was pared by 6 bases and J by 2 bases, with 9 bases between. Germline V gene sequence: CDR1 LNHDA, CDR2 SQIVND (reference sequence). The CDR3 runs to 13 residues.

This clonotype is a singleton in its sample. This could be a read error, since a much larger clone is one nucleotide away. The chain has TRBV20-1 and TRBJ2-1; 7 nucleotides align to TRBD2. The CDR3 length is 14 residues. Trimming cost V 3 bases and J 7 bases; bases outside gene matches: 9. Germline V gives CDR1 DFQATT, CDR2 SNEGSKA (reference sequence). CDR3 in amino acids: CSARRREKQNEQFF. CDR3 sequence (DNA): TGCAGTGCTAGGAGGCGGGAGAAGCAGAATGAGCAGTTCTTC.

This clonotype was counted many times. DNA for the CDR3: TGTGCCAGTCGCATCGGGACTAGCGGGATCTACGAGCAGTACTTC. Translation gives CASRIGTSGIYEQYF. J is TRBJ2-7 and V is TRBV19, with 13 bases fitting TRBD2. The CDR3 is 15 amino acids. The V segment lost 8 bases and the J segment 3 bases; nucleotides outside the gene matches: 7. Germline assignment: CDR1 LNHDA and CDR2 SQIVND (reference sequence).

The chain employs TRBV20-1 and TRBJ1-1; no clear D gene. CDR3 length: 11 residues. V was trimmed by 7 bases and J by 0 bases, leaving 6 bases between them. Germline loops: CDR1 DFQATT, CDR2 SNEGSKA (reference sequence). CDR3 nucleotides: TGCAGTGTTATCATGAACACTGAAGCTTTCTTT. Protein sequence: CSVIMNTEAFF.